This entry lists 20 T cell receptor beta chains sequenced from one sample in a study of T cell responses to AZD1222 COVID-19 vaccine. Assay: immunoSEQ multiplex PCR; the TCRdb copy retains only in-frame clones and omits some. This sample carries 150,000 to 200,000 clones, around nine tenths of them seen once, and the ten largest clones take 2% to 3%. This material consisted of peripheral blood, taken on day 0 of AZD1222 vaccination. These receptors were taken from an adult in good health.

J is TRBJ1-2 and V is TRBV5-5, with 9 bases identical to TRBD1. The CDR3 extends over 15 amino acids. V lost 3 bases, J lost 4 bases, and 7 bases stayed unmatched. Per the germline V gene, CDR1 is SGHKS and CDR2 is YYEKEE (reference sequence). The CDR3 spells CASSSTGGVGYGYTF. In DNA form, the CDR3 reads TGTGCCAGCAGCTCCACAGGGGGCGTAGGCTATGGCTACACCTTC.

The rearrangement links TRBV6-4 to TRBJ2-2, with 9 bases that match TRBD1. This CDR3 is 14 amino acids long. Germline V gene lookup returns CDR1 MRHNA and CDR2 SNTAGT. V was clipped by 4 bases and J by 3 bases; unmatched bases: 0. CDR3: CASSGTGDTGELFF. CDR3 nucleotides: TGTGCCAGCAGTGGGACAGGGGACACCGGGGAGCTGTTTTTT.

The chain's CDR3 is CASRRTGNPLEAFF. The CDR3 DNA is TGTGCCAGCAGACGCACGGGGAATCCTCTTGAAGCTTTCTTT. J is TRBJ1-1 and V is TRBV6-5, with no clear D. The CDR3 has 14 amino acids. Germline V gene sequence: CDR1 MNHEY, CDR2 SVGAGI. Trimming pared 6 bases from V and 7 bases from J, leaving 18 bases between.

This clone appeared a few times. The genes are TRBV6-5 and TRBJ1-5; tentatively, D is TRBD1 (6 bases). Trimming pared 2 bases from V and 6 bases from J, leaving 14 bases between. The CDR3 is made up of 15 amino acids. Germline assignment: CDR1 MNHEY and CDR2 SVGAGI. This CDR3 is CASSYRPGAGQPQHF. CDR3 nucleotide sequence: TGTGCCAGCAGTTACAGGCCAGGGGCAGGTCAGCCCCAGCATTTT.

The genes are TRBV29-1 and TRBJ1-2, with D perhaps TRBD1 (5 bases). The germline gives CDR1 SQVTM, CDR2 ANQGSEA. The CDR3 has 14 amino acids. V was trimmed by 4 bases and J by 4 bases, leaving 16 bases between them. In DNA, the CDR3 is TGCAGCGTTGTGGGGGTCGGCCTCCCCTATGGCTACACCTTC. Translation gives CSVVGVGLPYGYTF.

In its sample, this clone was seen once. This rearrangement joins TRBV18 to TRBJ2-1, with 11 bases matching TRBD2. CDR1 is KGHSH, CDR2 LQKENI, per germline. The junction had 8 bases not matched to a gene; V was cut back by 0 bases and J by 7 bases. CDR3 size: 17 residues. The chain's CDR3 is CASSPPPGTSGSNEQFF. The CDR3 DNA sequence: TGTGCCAGCTCACCACCTCCGGGGACTAGCGGTTCGAATGAGCAGTTCTTC.

The gene calls are TRBV7-8 and TRBJ1-3; 9 bases line up with TRBD1. The CDR3 consists of 14 residues. V was clipped by 4 bases and J by 8 bases; unmatched bases: 6. The V gene's germline CDR1 is SGHVS and CDR2 FQNEAQ. CDR3 sequence (DNA): TGTGCCAGCAGCTCAACAGGGGGCAGTCACACCATATATTTT. This encodes CASSSTGGSHTIYF.

V usage is TRBV3-1 (or the pseudogene TRBV3-2) and J usage is TRBJ2-3; 8 bases match TRBD2. The CDR3 is 15 amino acids. J was trimmed by 4 bases and V by 4 bases; bases with no gene match: 7. CDR1 is LGHDT and CDR2 is YNNKEL in the germline V gene (reference sequence). The CDR3 is CASSRSGSRADTQYF. The CDR3 nucleotides read TGTGCCAGCAGCCGCAGCGGGAGTAGGGCAGATACGCAGTATTTT.

The chain uses TRBV11-2 and TRBJ2-2; TRBD1 is a possible D gene (6 bases). The germline V gene encodes CDR1 SGHAT and CDR2 FQNNGV. The CDR3 runs 15 residues. Trimming took 2 bases from V and 4 from J, leaving 11 bases between them. The CDR3 loop is CASSLNLGGTGELFF. As DNA, the CDR3 is TGTGCCAGCAGCTTAAACCTAGGGGGCACCGGGGAGCTGTTTTTT.

The chain is built from TRBV3-1 (or the pseudogene TRBV3-2) and TRBJ2-2, with 10 bases fitting TRBD2. V trimming: 0 bases; J trimming: 6 bases; junction bases outside the gene matches: 7. CDR3 length: 17 residues. CDR1 LGHDT and CDR2 YNNKEL come from the germline V gene (reference sequence). CDR3 loop: CASSQDRLAGVAGELFF. In nucleotides, the CDR3 is TGTGCCAGCAGCCAAGATAGGCTAGCGGGAGTAGCCGGGGAGCTGTTTTTT.

This clone was observed once. The chain combines TRBV18 with TRBJ2-3, with no clear D. CDR3 length: 17 residues. The germline gives CDR1 KGHSH, CDR2 LQKENI. V lost 3 bases and J lost 2, with 18 bases in between. For the CDR3, the DNA is TGTGCCAGCTCACCCCTCGCTTCCCGGATTAACACAGATACGCAGTATTTT. It yields the protein CASSPLASRINTDTQYF.

The V call is TRBV18, the J call TRBJ2-2; 8 bases match TRBD1. This CDR3 comprises 17 residues. The V gene end was trimmed by 4 bases and the J gene end by 7 bases; junction bases not matched to a gene: 14. Germline V CDR1 and CDR2: KGHSH, LQKENI. Written as DNA, the CDR3 is TGTGCCAGCTCACTCTCCCCCGGACAGGGAGCGGTCGGGGAGCTGTTTTTT. It is translated as CASSLSPGQGAVGELFF. The full variable domain, in which reference TRBV18 and TRBJ2-2 provide the parts outside the CDR3, is NAGVMQNPRHLVRRRGQEARLRCSPMKGHSHVYWYRQLPEEGLKFMVYLQKENIIDESGMPKERFSAEFPKEGPSILRIQQVVRGDSAAYFCASSLSPGQGAVGELFFGEGSRLTVL.

The rearrangement uses TRBV29-1 and TRBJ1-4, with D possibly TRBD1 on 5 matching bases. The CDR3 extends over 13 amino acids. Germline CDR1 and CDR2: SQVTM and ANQGSEA. The germline V and J ends were trimmed by 7 bases and 7 bases, with 16 bases remaining between them. This CDR3 reads CSAGGSEGEKLFF. The DNA of the CDR3 is TGCAGCGCCGGGGGTTCGGAGGGTGAAAAACTGTTTTTT.

This chain links TRBV21-1 with TRBJ2-2. TRBV21-1 constitutes a pseudogene. The CDR3 length is 14 residues. The CDR3 DNA follows: TGTCCTCTGCGTAGGTCCTTAAACACCGGGGAGCTGTTTTTT. Its protein is CPLRRSLNTGELFF.

The chain has TRBV7-9 and TRBJ1-5; D remains unclear. Germline loops: CDR1 SEHNR, CDR2 FQNEAQ (reference sequence). This CDR3 has 14 amino acids. V lost 0 bases to trimming and J lost 3 bases, with 6 bases between them. The DNA for the CDR3 is TGTGCCAGCAGCTTAGCGGGAGACAATCAGCCCCAGCATTTT. Its protein is CASSLAGDNQPQHF.

This clone has only a few counts. The gene calls are TRBV2 and TRBJ1-2; 7 nucleotides match TRBD1. The CDR3 runs to 16 residues. Germline V gene lookup returns CDR1 SNHLY and CDR2 FYNNEI. V lost 6 bases, J lost 0 bases, and 10 bases stayed unmatched. The DNA of the CDR3 is TGTGCCAGCAGGGGCCCACAGAGGGGGCCTAACTATGGCTACACCTTC. Its protein is CASRGPQRGPNYGYTF.

This clone has only a few counts. This chain links TRBV6-2 or TRBV6-3 with TRBJ2-7, with 8 positions matching TRBD2. V lost 4 bases to trimming and J lost 7 bases; unmatched junction nucleotides: 9. There are 14 residues in the CDR3. Per germline, CDR1 MNHEY and CDR2 SVGEGT. CDR3 amino acids: CASSFATSAKEQYF. The CDR3 region has the DNA TGTGCCAGCAGTTTCGCGACTAGCGCAAAAGAGCAGTACTTC.

The gene calls are TRBV14 and TRBJ2-7, with D tentatively TRBD1 (6 bases). Germline loops: CDR1 SGHDN, CDR2 FVKESK. V was pared by 2 bases and J by 5 bases, with 16 bases between. This CDR3 has 15 residues. CDR3 sequence (DNA): TGTGCCAGCAGCCAATTGTTACAGGGTTTCCACGAGCAGTACTTC. Protein product: CASSQLLQGFHEQYF.

The rearrangement joins TRBV5-5 to TRBJ1-1, with D perhaps TRBD1 (6 bases). Trimming cost V 4 bases and J 1 base, with 17 bases left between them. Germline assignment: CDR1 SGHKS and CDR2 YYEKEE (reference sequence). This CDR3 contains 16 residues. CDR3 sequence (DNA): TGTGCCAGCAGCCAGGGACAACTAGAGACGAACACTGAAGCTTTCTTT. Amino acids: CASSQGQLETNTEAFF.

The sample holds one count of this clone. This sample also contains other DNA sequences that code for the same CDR3. The chain employs TRBV6-5 and TRBJ1-2, with 10 bases matching TRBD1. V shed 5 bases and J 5 bases; nucleotides not matched to a gene: 5. The CDR3 contains 14 residues. The germline V gene encodes CDR1 MNHEY and CDR2 SVGAGI. Here the CDR3 DNA reads TGTGCCAGCAGTCCGGGACAGGGGAGTTATGGCTACACCTTC. This sequence encodes CASSPGQGSYGYTF.